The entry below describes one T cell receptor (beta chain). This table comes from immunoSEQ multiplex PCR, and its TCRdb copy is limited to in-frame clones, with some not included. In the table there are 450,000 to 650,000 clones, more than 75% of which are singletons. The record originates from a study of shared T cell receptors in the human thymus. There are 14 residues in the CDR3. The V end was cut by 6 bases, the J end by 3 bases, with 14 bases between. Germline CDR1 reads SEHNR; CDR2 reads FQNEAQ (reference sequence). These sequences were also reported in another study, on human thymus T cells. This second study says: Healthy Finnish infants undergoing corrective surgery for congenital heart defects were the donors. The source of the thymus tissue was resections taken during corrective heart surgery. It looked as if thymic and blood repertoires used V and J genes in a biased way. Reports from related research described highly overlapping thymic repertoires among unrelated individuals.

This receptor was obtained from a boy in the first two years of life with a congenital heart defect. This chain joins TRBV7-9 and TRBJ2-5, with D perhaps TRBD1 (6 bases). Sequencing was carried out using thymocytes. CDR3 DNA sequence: TGTGCCAGCAGGGCCTCAGGGGATGAAGAGACCCAGTACTTC. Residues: CASRASGDEETQYF.